The T cell receptor (beta chain) described here comes from a study of CD8 T cells in Susac syndrome. The germline V gene encodes CDR1 DFQATT and CDR2 SNEGSKA (reference sequence). V was trimmed by 6 bases and J by 4 bases, leaving 12 bases between them. The CDR3 has 12 amino acids. RNA was extracted with the RNeasy kit, and a quantity of about 0.5 to 1 ug was reverse transcribed using random hexamers. Amplification of TCR beta CDR3 spanned 54 Vbeta and 13 Jbeta via immunoSEQ multiplex PCR. One entry per CDR3 protein, called by TCRdb with MiXCR from the immunoSEQ multiplex PCR reads. The sample carries 150,000 to 250,000 distinct CDR3 sequences, nearly 95% recorded once. Study-level findings and limits: As acknowledged by the study, its TCR sequencing and HLA analysis included a relatively small number of individuals.

Comment on this clonotype: No antigen is known for it.

The receptor was isolated from a human donor with multiple sclerosis. Sequencing input: CD4+ T cells from PBMCs. The chain joins TRBV20-1 to TRBJ1-1, with unresolved D. CDR3 sequence reads: CSATLGFTEAFF. CDR3 nucleotide sequence: TGCAGTGCCACCCTGGGGTTCACTGAAGCTTTCTTT.